One and the same sample provided the 15 T cell receptor beta chains below, sequenced in a study of blood T cell repertoires in COVID-19. The repertoire was sequenced with immunoSEQ multiplex PCR; TCRdb's copy has only in-frame clones and lacks some. The sample shows 150,000 to 200,000 clones, about 85% of them seen only once. The sample consisted of peripheral blood. These receptors originate from a man between 60 and 75 years old who had recovered from COVID-19.

In this sample, this clone turned up once. The V and J genes are TRBV6-5 and TRBJ2-5; 9 bases align to TRBD1. The CDR3 consists of 14 residues. Germline CDR1 is MNHEY and CDR2 is SVGAGI. J lost 4 bases, V lost 6 bases, and 6 bases had no gene match. CDR3 bases: TGTGCCAGCAGCCGACAGGGGGAGCGAGAGACCCAGTACTTC. Protein product: CASSRQGERETQYF.

The chain recombines TRBV6-2 or TRBV6-3 with TRBJ1-2; possible D gene TRBD1, 6 bases. This CDR3 comprises 15 residues. Trimming took off 2 bases at V and 4 bases at J, with 14 bases between the two ends. Germline V gene lookup returns CDR1 MNHEY and CDR2 SVGEGT. CDR3 in DNA: TGTGCCAGCAGTTACGGTGCTGGGGGCGGCTATGGCTACACCTTC. It specifies CASSYGAGGGYGYTF.

This clone was observed a single time. The CDR3 here is CATSRYGDRVARETQYF. Here the CDR3 DNA reads TGTGCCACCAGCAGATATGGAGACAGGGTCGCAAGAGAGACCCAGTACTTC. The chain combines TRBV15 with TRBJ2-5, with TRBD1 matching 7 bases. Germline CDR1 is LNHNV and CDR2 is YYDKDF (reference sequence). V trimming: 2 bases; J trimming: 4 bases; junction bases outside the gene matches: 13. This CDR3 is 17 amino acids long.

The chain employs TRBV4-1 and TRBJ2-7, with D possibly being TRBD2 (6 bases). Germline V lookup: CDR1 MGHRA, CDR2 YSYEKL. There are 16 residues in the CDR3. V was shortened by 5 bases and J by 4 bases, with 21 bases between the two germline ends. In DNA, the CDR3 is TGCGCCAGCAGCTCCGGTCTAGGGGCCGGGGGATACGAGCAGTACTTC. Its translation: CASSSGLGAGGYEQYF.

V and J are TRBV11-3 and TRBJ2-3; a possible D gene is TRBD1 (6 bases). Trimming took 1 base from V and 0 from J, leaving 8 bases between them. CDR1 and CDR2 (germline): SGHNT, YENEEA. This CDR3 region has 15 residues. This CDR3 reads CASSLGQASTDTQYF. The CDR3 DNA sequence: TGTGCCAGCAGCTTAGGACAGGCTAGCACAGATACGCAGTATTTT.

The chain has TRBV9 and TRBJ2-2, with a tentative D call TRBD2 (6 bases). The CDR3 consists of 15 residues. The V gene's germline CDR1 is SGDLS and CDR2 YYNGEE. Between the trimmed V and J ends, which lost 2 bases and 2 bases, there was a span of 10 bases. The CDR3 DNA reads as TGTGCCAGCAGCGTCCCAGGGACTAACACCGGGGAGCTGTTTTTT. This translates into CASSVPGTNTGELFF. Using reference TRBV9 and TRBJ2-2 for the parts outside the CDR3, the full variable domain is DSGVTQTPKHLITATGQRVTLRCSPRSGDLSVYWYQQSLDQGLQFLIQYYNGEERAKGNILERFSAQQFPDLHSELNLSSLELGDSALYFCASSVPGTNTGELFFGEGSRLTVL.

With regard to this clone: Being one base from a much bigger clone, this may be a read error. The J gene is TRBJ2-3, the V gene TRBV11-3; a possible D gene is TRBD2 (7 bases). Trimming took off 5 bases at V and 4 bases at J, with 10 bases between the two ends. The CDR3 spans 13 residues. Germline CDR1 SGHNT, CDR2 YENEEA. The CDR3 nucleotides are TGTGCCAGCAGCGGGGGGGCTTCAGATACGCAGTATTTT. This encodes CASSGGASDTQYF.

This rearrangement joins TRBV29-1 to TRBJ1-2; 9 positions match TRBD1. The germline V gene encodes CDR1 SQVTM and CDR2 ANQGSEA. The CDR3 is made up of 16 amino acids. The J segment lost 5 bases and the V segment lost 1 base, leaving 11 bases of the junction unmatched. CDR3 DNA sequence: TGCAGCGTTGAAGGGACACTTACAGGGGGCTCGTATGGCTACACCTTC. Translated, it gives CSVEGTLTGGSYGYTF.

This rearrangement joins TRBV18 to TRBJ1-4; D might be TRBD1 (5 bases). Trimming left V 2 bases short and J 7 bases short, with 23 bases between. CDR3 length: 18 amino acids. Germline values: CDR1 KGHSH, CDR2 LQKENI. The CDR3 is CASSPFLRRQGSIEKLFF. CDR3 DNA sequence: TGTGCCAGCTCACCATTCCTCCGTAGGCAGGGATCTATTGAAAAACTGTTTTTT.

The V gene is TRBV12-3 or TRBV12-4, the J gene TRBJ2-5; 9 nucleotides agree with TRBD2. The CDR3 is 13 amino acids. V shed 5 bases, J shed 2 bases, and the junction held 0 bases outside the gene matches. The CDR3 DNA sequence: TGTGCCAGCAGTACTAGCGGGCAAGAGACCCAGTACTTC. This translates into CASSTSGQETQYF.

The chain joins TRBV6-4 to TRBJ1-2, with a weak D call TRBD1 (6 bases). The CDR3 runs 13 residues. Trimming removed 5 bases at V and 3 bases at J, with 10 bases between. Germline V gene lookup returns CDR1 MRHNA and CDR2 SNTAGT. CDR3 loop: CASSQSGDYGYTF. The CDR3 coding sequence is TGTGCCAGCAGTCAATCAGGGGACTATGGCTACACCTTC.

This chain uses TRBV7-9 with TRBJ2-5; D unclear. The CDR3 runs 13 residues. The ends were cut back, 2 bases at V and 1 base at J, with 5 bases in the middle. Germline V gene lookup returns CDR1 SEHNR and CDR2 FQNEAQ (reference sequence). CDR3 loop: CASSLMAQETQYF. DNA of the CDR3: TGTGCCAGCAGCTTAATGGCCCAAGAGACCCAGTACTTC.

V and J are TRBV7-2 and TRBJ2-4, with D perhaps TRBD2 (6 bases). The CDR3 extends over 13 amino acids. Germline assignment: CDR1 SGHTA and CDR2 FQGNSA. V was shortened by 0 bases and J by 10 bases, with 10 bases between the two germline ends. CDR3 bases: TGTGCCAGCAGCTTAGCGGAGGGGAATATTCAGTACTTC. Protein: CASSLAEGNIQYF.

The V call is TRBV10-3, the J call TRBJ2-6; the match to TRBD1 covers 9 bases. The CDR3 is 17 amino acids. V shed 3 bases, J shed 4 bases, and the junction held 7 bases outside the gene matches. The germline V gene has CDR1 ENHRY and CDR2 SYGVKD. In DNA form, the CDR3 reads TGTGCCATCAGTGACGGGGACAGGGAAGCAGGGGCCAACGTCCTGACTTTC. Translation: CAISDGDREAGANVLTF.

This sequence joins TRBV4-3 and TRBJ2-1, with D possibly being TRBD2 (6 bases). The germline CDR1 and CDR2 sequences are LGHNA and YSLEER. The CDR3 runs 14 residues. V dropped 7 bases and J dropped 0 bases, with 10 bases sitting between them. In nucleotides, the CDR3 is TGCGCCAGCAAAGCTAGCGTCTCCTACAATGAGCAGTTCTTC. Amino acids: CASKASVSYNEQFF.